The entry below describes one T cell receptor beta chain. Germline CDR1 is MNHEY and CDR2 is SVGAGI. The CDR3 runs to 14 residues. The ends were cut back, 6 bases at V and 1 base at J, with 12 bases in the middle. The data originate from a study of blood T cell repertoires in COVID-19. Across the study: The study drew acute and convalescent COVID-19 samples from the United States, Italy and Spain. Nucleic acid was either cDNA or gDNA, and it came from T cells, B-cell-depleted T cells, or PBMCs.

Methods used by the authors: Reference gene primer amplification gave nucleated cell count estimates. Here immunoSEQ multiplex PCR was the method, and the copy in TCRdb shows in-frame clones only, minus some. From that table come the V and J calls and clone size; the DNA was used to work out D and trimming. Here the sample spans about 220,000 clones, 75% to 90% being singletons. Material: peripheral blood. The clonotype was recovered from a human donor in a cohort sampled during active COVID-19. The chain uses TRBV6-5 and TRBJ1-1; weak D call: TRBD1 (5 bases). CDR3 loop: CASSRGWGNTEAFF. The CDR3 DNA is TGTGCCAGCAGCCGGGGGTGGGGGAACACTGAAGCTTTCTTT.